In its sample, the clone carrying this TCR beta chain was seen once. The same CDR3 can be traced to other DNA sequences in this sample. Assay: immunoSEQ multiplex PCR; the TCRdb copy retains only in-frame clones and omits some. The sample carries some 150,000 clones, around 96% recorded once. The germline CDR1 and CDR2 sequences are KGHSH and LQKENI. J gave up 4 bases and V 3 bases, and 2 bases lay outside the gene matches. This CDR3 has 13 amino acids. The record originates from a study of control samples from healthy donors and cancer patients. This rearrangement joins TRBV18 to TRBJ1-2; 7 bases match TRBD1. This TCR was recovered from a woman aged 25 to 39 in good health. Sequenced: blood. CDR3 in amino acids: CASSPDRAYGYTF. The CDR3, as DNA: TGTGCCAGCTCACCCGACAGGGCCTATGGCTACACCTTC.